These 8 T cell receptor beta chains came from one sample sequenced in a study of vaccination and CD4 T cells after COVID-19. No cognate antigen is known for these TCRs. Oncomine TCR Beta short-read sequencing was applied to DNA from cultured CD4+ T cells. MiXCR was run by TCRdb on the PCR reads, yielding one entry per CDR3 protein. This sample has 20,000 or so distinct CDR3 sequences, with about three fifths found just once. The treatment here: approximately nine-day PBMC culture with coronavirus spike peptide pools or control peptides (ViraFEST assay). Source material: CD4+ T cells from blood, cultured in vitro. These receptors came from a human donor who had recovered from COVID-19.

The J gene is TRBJ2-7, the V gene TRBV20-1; 9 nucleotides agree with TRBD1. The germline gives CDR1 DFQATT, CDR2 SNEGSKA (reference sequence). Unmatched junction bases numbered 5, after V lost 3 bases and J lost 2 bases. The CDR3 is 14 amino acids. CDR3 protein: CSARSGTGTYEQYF. The CDR3 DNA is TGCAGTGCTAGGTCCGGGACAGGGACCTACGAGCAGTACTTC.

This clonotype showed up just a few times. The chain uses TRBV20-1 and TRBJ2-3; D not certain. The V gene's germline CDR1 is DFQATT and CDR2 SNEGSKA (reference sequence). CDR3 length equals 12 residues. The V end lost 3 bases, the J end lost 3 bases, and 7 bases lay between the germline ends. In DNA, the CDR3 is TGCAGTGCTAGTGACCATACAGATACGCAGTATTTT. The encoded protein is CSASDHTDTQYF.

The CDR3 coding sequence is TGCAGTGCTCCGAGTTTGGGGGGCACTGAAGCTTTCTTT. Protein: CSAPSLGGTEAFF. The chain couples TRBV20-1 to TRBJ1-1; D is possibly TRBD1 (5 bases). Trimming took off 5 bases at V and 4 bases at J, with 14 bases between the two ends. This CDR3 is built from 13 residues. Germline values: CDR1 DFQATT, CDR2 SNEGSKA (reference sequence).

This clonotype is large in the sample. The rearrangement joins TRBV20-1 to TRBJ2-1; D may be TRBD2 (5 bases). Germline V gene sequence: CDR1 DFQATT, CDR2 SNEGSKA (reference sequence). CDR3 length: 15 amino acids. Deletions cut 5 bases from V and 0 bases from J, with 14 bases between. CDR3 sequence reads: CSAPRTPNSYNEQFF. In nucleotides, the CDR3 is TGCAGTGCTCCCCGGACTCCAAACTCCTACAATGAGCAGTTCTTC.

This clonotype has more than one count but fewer than ten. This chain connects TRBV9 to TRBJ1-1, with 9 bases identical to TRBD1. The CDR3 contains 13 residues. The germline V gene encodes CDR1 SGDLS and CDR2 YYNGEE. V lost 0 bases and J lost 9; bases outside the gene matches: 3. The CDR3 DNA reads as TGTGCCAGCAGCGTAGGGGGGACAGGGAAAGCTTTCTTT. Translating it yields CASSVGGTGKAFF.

The V call is TRBV20-1, the J call TRBJ1-2; D not certain. V shed 2 bases and J shed 5 bases, with 3 bases lying between them. The CDR3 loop spans 10 amino acids. Germline values: CDR1 DFQATT, CDR2 SNEGSKA (reference sequence). In DNA form, the CDR3 reads TGCAGTGCTAGACTGTATGGCTACACCTTC. It encodes CSARLYGYTF.

This clonotype was picked up a small number of times. The chain links TRBV2 to TRBJ1-1; D unclear. Germline V gene data show CDR1 as SNHLY and CDR2 as FYNNEI. V lost 10 bases and J lost 0, with 6 bases in between. This CDR3 spans 11 amino acids. The CDR3 nucleotides read TGTGCCACCACACTGAACACTGAAGCTTTCTTT. The encoded protein is CATTLNTEAFF.

The CDR3 is CATADSPTYEQYF. CDR3 sequence (DNA): TGTGCCACCGCGGACAGCCCTACCTACGAGCAGTACTTC. This rearrangement joins TRBV27 to TRBJ2-7; tentatively, D is TRBD1 (6 bases). The V end lost 10 bases, the J end lost 2 bases, and 15 bases lay between the germline ends. Germline V gene sequence: CDR1 MNHEY, CDR2 SMNVEV (reference sequence). The CDR3 extends over 13 amino acids.